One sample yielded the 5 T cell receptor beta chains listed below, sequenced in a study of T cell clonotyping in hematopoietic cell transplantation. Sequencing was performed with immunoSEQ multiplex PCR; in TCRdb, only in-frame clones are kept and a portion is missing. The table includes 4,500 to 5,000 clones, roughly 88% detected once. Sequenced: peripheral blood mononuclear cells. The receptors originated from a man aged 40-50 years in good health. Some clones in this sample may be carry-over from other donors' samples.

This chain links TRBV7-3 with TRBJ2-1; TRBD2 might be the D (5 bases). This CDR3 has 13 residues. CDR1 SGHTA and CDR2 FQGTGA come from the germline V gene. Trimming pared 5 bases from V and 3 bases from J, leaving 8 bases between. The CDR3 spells CASSNDYYNEQFF. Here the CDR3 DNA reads TGTGCCAGCAGCAACGACTACTACAATGAGCAGTTCTTC.

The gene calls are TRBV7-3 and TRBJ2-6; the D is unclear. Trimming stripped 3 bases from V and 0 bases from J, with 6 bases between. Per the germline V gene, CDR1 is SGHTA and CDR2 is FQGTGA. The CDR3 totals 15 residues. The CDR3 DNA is TGTGCCAGCAGCTTTTCGGCCTCTGGGGCCAACGTCCTGACTTTC. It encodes CASSFSASGANVLTF.

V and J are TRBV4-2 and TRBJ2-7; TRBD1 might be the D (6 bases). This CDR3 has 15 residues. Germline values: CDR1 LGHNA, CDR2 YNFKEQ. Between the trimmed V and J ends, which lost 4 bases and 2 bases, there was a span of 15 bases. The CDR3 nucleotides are TGTGCCAGCAGCCTAGCACTTGGACAGACCTACGAGCAGTACTTC. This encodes CASSLALGQTYEQYF.

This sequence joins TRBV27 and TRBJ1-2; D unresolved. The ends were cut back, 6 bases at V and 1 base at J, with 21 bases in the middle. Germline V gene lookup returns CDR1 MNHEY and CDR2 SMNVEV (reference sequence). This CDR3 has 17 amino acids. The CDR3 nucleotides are TGTGCCAGCAGCACCGTGGGAGGCCGAGTAAATAACTATGGCTACACCTTC. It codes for CASSTVGGRVNNYGYTF.

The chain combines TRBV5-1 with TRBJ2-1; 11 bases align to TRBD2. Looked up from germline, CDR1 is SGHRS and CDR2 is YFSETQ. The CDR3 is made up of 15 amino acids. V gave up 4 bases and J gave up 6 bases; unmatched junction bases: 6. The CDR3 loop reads CASSVTSGTINEQFF. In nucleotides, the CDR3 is TGCGCCAGCAGCGTGACTAGCGGGACGATCAATGAGCAGTTCTTC.